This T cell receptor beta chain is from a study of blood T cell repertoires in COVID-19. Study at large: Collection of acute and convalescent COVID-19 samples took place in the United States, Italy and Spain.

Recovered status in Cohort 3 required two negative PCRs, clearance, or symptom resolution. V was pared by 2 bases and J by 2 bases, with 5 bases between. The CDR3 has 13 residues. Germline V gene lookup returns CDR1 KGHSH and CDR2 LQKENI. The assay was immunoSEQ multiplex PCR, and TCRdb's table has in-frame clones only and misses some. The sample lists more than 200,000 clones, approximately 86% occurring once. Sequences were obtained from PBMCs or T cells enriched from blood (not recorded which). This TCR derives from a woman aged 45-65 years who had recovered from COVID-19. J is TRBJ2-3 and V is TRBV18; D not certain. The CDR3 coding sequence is TGTGCCAGCTCACCAGACTTCACAGATACGCAGTATTTT. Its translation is CASSPDFTDTQYF. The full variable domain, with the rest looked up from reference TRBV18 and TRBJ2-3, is NAGVMQNPRHLVRRRGQEARLRCSPMKGHSHVYWYRQLPEEGLKFMVYLQKENIIDESGMPKERFSAEFPKEGPSILRIQQVVRGDSAAYFCASSPDFTDTQYFGPGTRLTVL.